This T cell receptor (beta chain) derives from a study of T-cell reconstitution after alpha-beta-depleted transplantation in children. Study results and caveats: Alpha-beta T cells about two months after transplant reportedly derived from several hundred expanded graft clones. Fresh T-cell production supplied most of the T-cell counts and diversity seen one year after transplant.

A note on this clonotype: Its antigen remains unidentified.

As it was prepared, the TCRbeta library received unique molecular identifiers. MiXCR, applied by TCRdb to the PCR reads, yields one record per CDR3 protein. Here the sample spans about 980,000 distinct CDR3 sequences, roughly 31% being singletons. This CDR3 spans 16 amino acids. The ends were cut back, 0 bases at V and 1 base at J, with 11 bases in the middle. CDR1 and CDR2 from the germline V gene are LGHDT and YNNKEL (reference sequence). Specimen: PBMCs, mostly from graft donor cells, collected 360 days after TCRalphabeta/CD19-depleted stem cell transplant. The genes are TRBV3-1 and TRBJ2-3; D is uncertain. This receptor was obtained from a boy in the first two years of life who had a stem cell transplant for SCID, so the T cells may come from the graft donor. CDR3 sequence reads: CASSQDEVPGTDTQYF. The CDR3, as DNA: TGTGCCAGCAGCCAAGATGAGGTTCCCGGCACAGATACGCAGTATTTT.